This T cell receptor (beta chain) appears in the sequencing data of a study of blood T cell repertoires in COVID-19 (dated by TCRdb to the early 2020s). Background for the entire study: The collaborator samples originated in the United States, Italy and Spain and spanned the acute and convalescent phases of COVID-19. Where available, HLA class I and class II types were obtained from metadata supplied by the sample provider rather than from assay-based typing. The repertoires were made available in a free public database intended to serve as a resource for research on the immune response to SARS-CoV-2. The material from the prospective study consisted of cDNA or gDNA derived from T cells, B-cell-depleted T cells, or PBMCs. Subjects who had been exposed to COVID-19, were actively infected with it, or had recovered from it provided the deeply sampled blood TCRbeta repertoires that made up the dataset. The samples were drawn from two sources: the first 160 participants of the ongoing ImmuneRACE study, and over 1,000 subjects contributed by 6 global collaborators. Sample metadata almost always included a de-identified subject ID, COVID-19 status, age in years and sex. Beyond this particular receptor, the publication reports: The amount of clinical and demographic metadata varied by source and participant and was provided uncurated.

Enrolling through a virtual design, the prospective study's participants ranged in age from about 18 to 89 years and lived across some 22 United States geographic areas. In the prospective study, participants were assigned to cohorts based on the clinical history participants reported in a screening survey and a study questionnaire. Recovered participants in ImmuneRACE Cohort 3 were defined as having two consecutive negative NP/OP PCR tests, clearance from a healthcare professional, or resolution of symptoms. In the prospective study, whole blood, serum and a nasopharyngeal or oropharyngeal swab were collected from each participant by mobile phlebotomists. Participants in the prospective study had the option to provide additional blood draws and questionnaires over an approximately 2-month period. Blood samples from the prospective study were shipped frozen or at room temperature prior to DNA extraction.

TCRbeta CDR3 regions were amplified from genomic DNA using the immunoSEQ Assay, a bias-controlled multiplex PCR. As for the authors' bioinformatics: Within the assay, amplification of reference gene primers was used to estimate how many nucleated cells each sample contained. To quantify the absolute abundance of each unique TCRbeta CDR3 rearrangement, sequence reads were collapsed and filtered. For each sample, productive Simpson clonality was calculated as the square root of Simpson's diversity index over productive rearrangements. TCRdb took this table from immuneACCESS and kept in-frame rearrangements with V and J called. Such tables lack part of the clones; where checked against another copy, unresolved V genes explain under half of the gap, and the rest is unexplained. Clone size and the V and J calls come from that table; the DNA yielded D and trimming. The sample yields hundreds of thousands of clones; around 89% were counted once. Roughly 9% of the sample comes from the top ten.

CDR1 and CDR2, per the germline V gene, are MDHEN and SYDVKM. From cysteine to phenylalanine, the CDR3 is 15 amino acids long. The sequence is cut down to CDR3 DNA, 45 bases in frame from base 1. V lost 8 bases and J lost 10 bases; the stretch between them is 21 bases long. Concerning this clone: The clone's antigen remains unknown. Qualities for individual bases were not recorded, and no much larger clone is one base off.

This clonotype was sampled from a man aged 40-50 years who had recovered from COVID-19. The specimen sequenced was PBMCs or T cells enriched from blood (not recorded which). The rearranged segments are TRBV28 and TRBJ1-6, and possibly TRBD1, on 6 matching bases. The CDR3 here reads CASVEQGPGRSPLHF. The nucleotides are TGTGCCAGCGTAGAACAGGGCCCGGGGCGGTCACCCCTCCACTTT.